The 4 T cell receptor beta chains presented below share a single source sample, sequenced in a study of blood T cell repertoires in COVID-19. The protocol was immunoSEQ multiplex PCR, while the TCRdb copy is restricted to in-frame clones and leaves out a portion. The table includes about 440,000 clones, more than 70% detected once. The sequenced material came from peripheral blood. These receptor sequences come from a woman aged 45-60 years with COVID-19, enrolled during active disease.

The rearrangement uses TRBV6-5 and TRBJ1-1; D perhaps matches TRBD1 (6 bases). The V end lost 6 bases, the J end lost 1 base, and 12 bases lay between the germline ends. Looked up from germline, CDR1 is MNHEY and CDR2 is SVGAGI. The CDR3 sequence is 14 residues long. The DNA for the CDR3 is TGTGCCAGCAGCACGGACAGCTGGAACACTGAAGCTTTCTTT. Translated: CASSTDSWNTEAFF.

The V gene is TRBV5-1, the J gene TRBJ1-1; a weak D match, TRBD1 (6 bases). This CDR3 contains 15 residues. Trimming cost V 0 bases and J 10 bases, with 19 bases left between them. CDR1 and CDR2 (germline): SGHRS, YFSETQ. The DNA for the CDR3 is TGCGCCAGCAGCTTGGCCGTTGGGACATCGAGCGCAGCTTTCTTT. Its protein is CASSLAVGTSSAAFF.

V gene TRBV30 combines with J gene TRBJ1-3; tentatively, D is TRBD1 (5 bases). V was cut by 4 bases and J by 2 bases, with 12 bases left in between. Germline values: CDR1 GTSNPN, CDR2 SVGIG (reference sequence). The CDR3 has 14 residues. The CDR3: CAWTMRTTGNTIYF. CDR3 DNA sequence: TGTGCCTGGACCATGCGGACAACTGGAAACACCATATATTTT.

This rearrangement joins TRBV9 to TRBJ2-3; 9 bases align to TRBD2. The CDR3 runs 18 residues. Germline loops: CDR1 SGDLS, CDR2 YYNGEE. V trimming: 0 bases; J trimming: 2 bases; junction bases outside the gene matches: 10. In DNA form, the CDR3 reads TGTGCCAGCAGCGTAGTGGGGAGTAGCGGGGGTTACACAGATACGCAGTATTTT. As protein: CASSVVGSSGGYTDTQYF.